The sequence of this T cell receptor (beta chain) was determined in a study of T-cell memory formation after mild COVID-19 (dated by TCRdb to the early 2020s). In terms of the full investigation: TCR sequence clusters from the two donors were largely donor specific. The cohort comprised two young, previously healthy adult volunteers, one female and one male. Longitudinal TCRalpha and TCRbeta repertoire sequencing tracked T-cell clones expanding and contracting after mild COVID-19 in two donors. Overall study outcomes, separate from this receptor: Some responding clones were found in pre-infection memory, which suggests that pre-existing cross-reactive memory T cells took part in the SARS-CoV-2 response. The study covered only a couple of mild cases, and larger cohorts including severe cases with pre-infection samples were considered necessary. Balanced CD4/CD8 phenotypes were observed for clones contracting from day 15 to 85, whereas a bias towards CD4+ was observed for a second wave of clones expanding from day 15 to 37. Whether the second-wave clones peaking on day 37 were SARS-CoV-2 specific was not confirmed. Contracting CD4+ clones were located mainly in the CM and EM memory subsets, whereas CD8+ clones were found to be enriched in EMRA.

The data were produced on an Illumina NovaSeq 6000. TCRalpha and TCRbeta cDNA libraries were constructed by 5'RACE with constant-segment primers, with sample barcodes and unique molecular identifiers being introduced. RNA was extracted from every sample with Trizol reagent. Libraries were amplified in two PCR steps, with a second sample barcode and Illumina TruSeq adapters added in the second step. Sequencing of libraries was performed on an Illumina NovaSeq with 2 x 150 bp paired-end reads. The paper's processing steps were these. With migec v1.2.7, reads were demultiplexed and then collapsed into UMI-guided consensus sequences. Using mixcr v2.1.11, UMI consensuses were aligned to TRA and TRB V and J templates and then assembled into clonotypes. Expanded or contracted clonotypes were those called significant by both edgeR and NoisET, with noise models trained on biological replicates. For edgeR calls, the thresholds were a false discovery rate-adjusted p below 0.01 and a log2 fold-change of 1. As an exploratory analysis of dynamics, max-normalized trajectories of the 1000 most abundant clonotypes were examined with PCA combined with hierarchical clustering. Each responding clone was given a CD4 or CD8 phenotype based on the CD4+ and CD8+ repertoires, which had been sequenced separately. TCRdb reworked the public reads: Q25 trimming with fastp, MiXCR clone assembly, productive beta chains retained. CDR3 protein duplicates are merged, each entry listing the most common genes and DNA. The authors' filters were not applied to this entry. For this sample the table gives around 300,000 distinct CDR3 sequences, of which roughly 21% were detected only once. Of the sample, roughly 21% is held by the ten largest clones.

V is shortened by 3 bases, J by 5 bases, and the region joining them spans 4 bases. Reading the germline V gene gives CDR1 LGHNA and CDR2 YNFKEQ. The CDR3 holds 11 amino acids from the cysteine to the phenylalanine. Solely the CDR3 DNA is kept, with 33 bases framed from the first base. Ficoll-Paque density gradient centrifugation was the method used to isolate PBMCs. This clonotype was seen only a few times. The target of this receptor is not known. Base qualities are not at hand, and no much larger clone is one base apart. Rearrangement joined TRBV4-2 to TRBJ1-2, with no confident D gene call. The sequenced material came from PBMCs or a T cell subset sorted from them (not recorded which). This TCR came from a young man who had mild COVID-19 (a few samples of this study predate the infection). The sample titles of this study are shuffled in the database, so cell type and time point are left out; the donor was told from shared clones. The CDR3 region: CASSHSYGYTF. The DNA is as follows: TGTGCCAGCAGCCATAGTTATGGCTACACCTTC.